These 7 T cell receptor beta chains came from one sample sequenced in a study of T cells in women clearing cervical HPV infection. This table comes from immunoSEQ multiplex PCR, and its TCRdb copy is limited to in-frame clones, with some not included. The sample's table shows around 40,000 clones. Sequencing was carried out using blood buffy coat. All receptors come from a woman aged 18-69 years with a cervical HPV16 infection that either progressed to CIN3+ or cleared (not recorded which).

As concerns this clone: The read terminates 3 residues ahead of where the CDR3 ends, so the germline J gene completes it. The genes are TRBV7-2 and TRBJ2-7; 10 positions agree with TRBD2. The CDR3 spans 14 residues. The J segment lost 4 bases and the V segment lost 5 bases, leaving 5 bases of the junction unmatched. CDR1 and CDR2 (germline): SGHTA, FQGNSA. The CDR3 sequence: CASSTLAGGYEQYF. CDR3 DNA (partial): TGTGCCAGCAGCACCTTAGCGGGAGGTTACGAG.

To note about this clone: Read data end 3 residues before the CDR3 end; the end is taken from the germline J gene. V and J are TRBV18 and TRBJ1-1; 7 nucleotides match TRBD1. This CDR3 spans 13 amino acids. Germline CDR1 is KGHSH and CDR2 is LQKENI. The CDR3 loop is CASSPVQGEWAFF. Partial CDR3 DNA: TGTGCCAGCTCACCGGTTCAGGGGGAGTGG. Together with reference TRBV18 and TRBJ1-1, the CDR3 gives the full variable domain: NAGVMQNPRHLVRRRGQEARLRCSPMKGHSHVYWYRQLPEEGLKFMVYLQKENIIDESGMPKERFSAEFPKEGPSILRIQQVVRGDSAAYFCASSPVQGEWAFFGQGTRLTVV.

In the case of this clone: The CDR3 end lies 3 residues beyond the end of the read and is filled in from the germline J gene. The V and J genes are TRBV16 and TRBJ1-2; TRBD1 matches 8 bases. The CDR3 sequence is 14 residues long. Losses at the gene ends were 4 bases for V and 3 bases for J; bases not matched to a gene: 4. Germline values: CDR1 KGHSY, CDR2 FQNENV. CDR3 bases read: TGTGCCAGCAGCCGAGCAGGGGGCGACTATGGC. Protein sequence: CASSRAGGDYG. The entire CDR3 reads CASSRAGGDYGYTF.

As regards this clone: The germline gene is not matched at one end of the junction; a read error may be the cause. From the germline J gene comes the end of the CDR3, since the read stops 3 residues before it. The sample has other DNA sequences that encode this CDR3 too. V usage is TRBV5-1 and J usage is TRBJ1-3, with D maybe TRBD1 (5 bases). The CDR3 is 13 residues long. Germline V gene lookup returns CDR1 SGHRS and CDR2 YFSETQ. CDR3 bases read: TGCGCCAGCAGCTTGGAGCAGGGATACACG. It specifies CASSLEQGYT. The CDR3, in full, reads CASSLEQGYTIYF.

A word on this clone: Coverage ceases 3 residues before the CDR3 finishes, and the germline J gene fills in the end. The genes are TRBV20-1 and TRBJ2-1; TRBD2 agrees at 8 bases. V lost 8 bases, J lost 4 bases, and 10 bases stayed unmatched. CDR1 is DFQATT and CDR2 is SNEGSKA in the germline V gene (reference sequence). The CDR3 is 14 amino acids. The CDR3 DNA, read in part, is TGCAGTTTTACCGCGGGAGGCGGTTACAATGAG. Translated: CSFTAGGGYNE. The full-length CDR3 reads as CSFTAGGGYNEQFF.

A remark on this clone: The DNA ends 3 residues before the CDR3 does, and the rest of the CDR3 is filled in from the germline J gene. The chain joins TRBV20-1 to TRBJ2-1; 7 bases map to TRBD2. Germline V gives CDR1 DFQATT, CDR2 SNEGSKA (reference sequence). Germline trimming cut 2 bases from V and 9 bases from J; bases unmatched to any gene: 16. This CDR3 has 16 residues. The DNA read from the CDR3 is TGCAGTGCTAGACCGCAGGGACTATTTTCTGGGGGTGAG. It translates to CSARPQGLFSGGE. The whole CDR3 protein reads CSARPQGLFSGGEQFF.

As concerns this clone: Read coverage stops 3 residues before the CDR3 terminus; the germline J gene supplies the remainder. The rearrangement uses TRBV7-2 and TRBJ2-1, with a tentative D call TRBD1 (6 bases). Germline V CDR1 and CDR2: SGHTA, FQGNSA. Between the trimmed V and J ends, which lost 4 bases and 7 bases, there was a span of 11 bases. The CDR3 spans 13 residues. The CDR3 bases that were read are TGTGCCAGCAGCTCGGAGAGGGGGAATGAG. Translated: CASSSERGNE. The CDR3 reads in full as CASSSERGNEQFF.